This T cell receptor beta chain appears in the sequencing data of a study of blood T cell repertoires in COVID-19. Study as a whole: COVID-19 samples from acute and convalescent phases originated in the United States, Italy and Spain. T cells, B-cell-depleted T cells, or PBMCs provided the cDNA or gDNA that served as material.

In the original workflow: Reference gene primer amplification gave nucleated cell count estimates. Method: immunoSEQ multiplex PCR; TCRdb's copy keeps in-frame clones and lacks some. Clone size and the V and J calls come from that table; the DNA yielded D and trimming. The table shows around 140,000 clones, with under 85% occurring only once. Trimming took 6 bases from V and 8 from J, leaving 17 bases between them. The CDR3 is 14 amino acids. Germline V gene lookup returns CDR1 SGHTA and CDR2 FQGNSA. The chain links TRBV7-2 to TRBJ2-1, with D tentatively TRBD2 (5 bases). This TCR came from a human donor in a cohort sampled during active COVID-19. Material: peripheral blood. The CDR3, as DNA: TGTGCCAGCAGTCGTCTAGCCCGAGCCGATGAGCAGTTCTTC. It yields the protein CASSRLARADEQFF.